This is a list of T cell receptor beta chains from one sample in a study of T cell repertoires in cytomegalovirus infection. Which antigens these TCRs recognize remains unknown. TCRdb itself ran the reads through MiXCR, one entry per CDR3 protein. This sample carries 700,000 to 950,000 distinct CDR3 sequences, less than 35% of them seen once, and the ten largest clones take roughly 12%. This specimen was cultured CD8+ T cells from PBMCs, taken from culture after CMV antigen stimulation. These receptors were taken from a human donor in good health (CMV status not recorded). Some clones in this sample may be carry-over from other donors' samples. Both conserved end residues are part of each CDR3.

V	CDR3
TRBV5-1	CASTPRGPGLWIGYGYTF
TRBV7-9	CASSQPDGGEGEAFF
TRBV10-3	CAIKGVSPTGTDTQYF
TRBV3-1	CATWTGYEQYF
TRBV7-6	CASSLDPLSTNEKLFF
TRBV6-1	CASSGGLQETQYF
TRBV15	CATSRGQGDRGLGTQYF
TRBV7-3	CASSVGPNYGYTF
TRBV2	CASSEPSWRALAPGANVLTF
TRBV6-6	CASSYSNRANTGELFF
TRBV5-4	CASSLAFSESYEQYF
TRBV19	CASSPTGVFPMNTEAFF
TRBV2	CASSVVGHLSGELFF
TRBV2	CASVVGLGYGYTF
TRBV2	CASTTGEDQPQHF
TRBV2	CASLDGIYGYTF
TRBV5-4	CASSYPEQGAYEQYF
TRBV6-2/TRBV6-3	CASSLGWTGELFF
TRBV27	CASSSGTGVGYGYTF
TRBV4-1	CASSQTHMRRDQETQYF
TRBV5-4	CASSSREGPETQYF
TRBV10-3	CAISESQSSYNEQFF
TRBV27	CASSPIGTAYEAFF
TRBV27	CASRAGHGYTF
TRBV4-1	CASSHGVSPFYGYTF
TRBV12-3/TRBV12-4	CASSDRGLNGYTF
TRBV19	CASSIIQNTEAFF
TRBV6-6	CASTRRGQGPTEAFF
TRBV27	CASSSAESYEQYF
TRBV15	CATSPDGTGYNEQFF
TRBV5-8	CASNSFVILHNEQFF
TRBV7-2	CASSLWYSGTEAFF
TRBV7-8	CASSTRGYNEQFF
TRBV12-3/TRBV12-4	CASRGQPVGGGASKPRTDTQYF
TRBV2	CAAISGVPTGELFF
TRBV4-1	CASSQEGPYEQYF
TRBV12-3/TRBV12-4	CASSATGRGAPQHF
TRBV7-8	CASTWDSQETQYF
TRBV7-8	CASSLQGWGTGELFF
TRBV6-5	CASSYSGGSYNSPLHF
TRBV27	CASTPGLPYNSPLHF
TRBV2	CASSDNTDTQYF
TRBV3-1	CASSPDGRGYGYTF
TRBV4-3	CASSHSLRYGAGEKLFF
TRBV2	CASSERDRADGYTF
TRBV19	CASTGWGETQYF
TRBV14	CASSQDNGGAYNEQFF
TRBV6-6	CASRPTKGRSYEQYF
TRBV2	CANSEGAGGRQETQYF
TRBV4-2	CASSHGGTNYGYTF
TRBV19	CASSSPKGTDHEKLFF
TRBV6-2/TRBV6-3	CASSYTLLASSTDTQYF
TRBV6-2/TRBV6-3	CASSSPGYQETQYF